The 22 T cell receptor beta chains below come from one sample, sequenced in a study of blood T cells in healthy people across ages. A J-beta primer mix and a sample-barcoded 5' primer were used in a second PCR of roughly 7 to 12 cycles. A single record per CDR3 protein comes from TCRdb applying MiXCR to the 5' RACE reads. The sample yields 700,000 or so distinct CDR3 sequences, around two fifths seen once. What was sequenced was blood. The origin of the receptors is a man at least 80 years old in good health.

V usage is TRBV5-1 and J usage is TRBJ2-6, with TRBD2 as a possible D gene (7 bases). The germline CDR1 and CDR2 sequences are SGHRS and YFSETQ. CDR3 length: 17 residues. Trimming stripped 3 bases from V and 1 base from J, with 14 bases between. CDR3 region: CASSSGRGASGANVLTF. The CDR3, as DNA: TGCGCCAGCAGCTCTGGTCGGGGGGCTTCTGGGGCCAACGTCCTGACTTTC.

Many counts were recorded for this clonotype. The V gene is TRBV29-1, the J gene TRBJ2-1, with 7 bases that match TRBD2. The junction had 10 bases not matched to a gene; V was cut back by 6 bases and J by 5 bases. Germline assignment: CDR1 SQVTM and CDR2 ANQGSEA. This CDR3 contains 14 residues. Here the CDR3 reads CSVKAGRANNEQFF. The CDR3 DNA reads TGCAGCGTCAAAGCGGGGCGGGCTAACAATGAGCAGTTCTTC.

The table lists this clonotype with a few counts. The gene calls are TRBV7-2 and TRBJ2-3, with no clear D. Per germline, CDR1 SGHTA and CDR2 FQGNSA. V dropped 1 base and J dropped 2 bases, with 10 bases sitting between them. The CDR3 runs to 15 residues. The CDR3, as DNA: TGTGCCAGCAGCTTAGTGTCTTCAAACACAGATACGCAGTATTTT. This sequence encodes CASSLVSSNTDTQYF.

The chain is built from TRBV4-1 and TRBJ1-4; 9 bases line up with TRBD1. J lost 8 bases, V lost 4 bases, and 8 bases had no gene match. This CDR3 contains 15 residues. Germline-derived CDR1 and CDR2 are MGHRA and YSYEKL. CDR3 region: CASSLLTGGEEKLFF. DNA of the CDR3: TGCGCCAGCAGCCTCCTGACAGGGGGGGAAGAAAAACTGTTTTTT.

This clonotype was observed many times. CDR3 sequence reads: CASSRRQADPTSEQYF. The CDR3 region has the DNA TGTGCCAGCAGCCGTAGACAAGCCGATCCTACGAGCGAGCAGTACTTC. This chain connects TRBV7-2 to TRBJ2-7; no firm D call. The CDR3 extends over 16 amino acids. Per the germline V gene, CDR1 is SGHTA and CDR2 is FQGNSA. V was trimmed by 5 bases and J by 6 bases, leaving 23 bases between them.

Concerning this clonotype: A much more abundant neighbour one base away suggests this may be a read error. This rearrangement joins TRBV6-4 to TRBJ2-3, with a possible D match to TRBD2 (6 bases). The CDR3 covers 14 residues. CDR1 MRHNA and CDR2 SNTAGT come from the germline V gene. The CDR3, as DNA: TGTGCCAGCTCCGCGGGACCTAGCACAGATACGCGGTATTTT. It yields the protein CASSAGPSTDTRYF.

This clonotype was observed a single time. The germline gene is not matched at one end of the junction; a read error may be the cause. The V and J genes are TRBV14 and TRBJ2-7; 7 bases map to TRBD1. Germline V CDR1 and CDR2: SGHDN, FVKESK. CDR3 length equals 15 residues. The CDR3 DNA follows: TGTGCCAACAGCCTCCAATCAGGGGGCTCCTACGAGCAGTACTTC. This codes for CANSLQSGGSYEQYF.

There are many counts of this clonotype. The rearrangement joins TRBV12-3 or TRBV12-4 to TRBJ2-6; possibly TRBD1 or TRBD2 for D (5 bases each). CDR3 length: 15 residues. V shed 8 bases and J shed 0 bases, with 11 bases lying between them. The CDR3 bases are TGTGCCAGCTTAAAGGGGAGCTCTGGGGCCAACGTCCTGACTTTC. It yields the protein CASLKGSSGANVLTF.

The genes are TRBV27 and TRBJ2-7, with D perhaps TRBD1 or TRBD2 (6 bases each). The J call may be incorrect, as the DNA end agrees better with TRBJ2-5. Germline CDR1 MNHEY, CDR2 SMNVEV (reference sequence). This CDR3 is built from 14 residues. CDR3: CASSVGGLPETQYF. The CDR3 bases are TGTGCCAGCAGTGTTGGGGGGCTCCCCGAGACCCAGTACTTC.

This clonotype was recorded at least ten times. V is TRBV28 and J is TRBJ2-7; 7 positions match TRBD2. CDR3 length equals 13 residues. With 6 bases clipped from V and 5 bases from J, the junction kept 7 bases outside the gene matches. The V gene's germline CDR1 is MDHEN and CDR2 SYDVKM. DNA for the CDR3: TGTGCCAGCAGCGCCGCGGGGGACCACGAGCAGTACTTC. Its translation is CASSAAGDHEQYF.

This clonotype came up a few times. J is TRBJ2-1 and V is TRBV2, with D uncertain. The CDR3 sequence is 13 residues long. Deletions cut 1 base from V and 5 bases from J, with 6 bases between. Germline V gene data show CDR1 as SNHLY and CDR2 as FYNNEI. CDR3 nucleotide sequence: TGTGCCAGCAGTGAAGTAGGACACAATGAGCAGTTCTTC. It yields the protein CASSEVGHNEQFF.

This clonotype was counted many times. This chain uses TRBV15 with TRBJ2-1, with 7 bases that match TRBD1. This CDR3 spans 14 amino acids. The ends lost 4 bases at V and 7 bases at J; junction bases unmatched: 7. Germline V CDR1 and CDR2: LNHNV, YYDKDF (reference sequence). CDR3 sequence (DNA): TGTGCCACCAGCACAGACAGGGTCCCTAATGAGCAGTTCTTC. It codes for CATSTDRVPNEQFF. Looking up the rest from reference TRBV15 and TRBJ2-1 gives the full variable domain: DAMVIQNPRYQVTQFGKPVTLSCSQTLNHNVMYWYQQKSSQAPKLLFHYYDKDFNNEADTPDNFQSRRPNTSFCFLDIRSPGLGDTAMYLCATSTDRVPNEQFFGPGTRLTVL.

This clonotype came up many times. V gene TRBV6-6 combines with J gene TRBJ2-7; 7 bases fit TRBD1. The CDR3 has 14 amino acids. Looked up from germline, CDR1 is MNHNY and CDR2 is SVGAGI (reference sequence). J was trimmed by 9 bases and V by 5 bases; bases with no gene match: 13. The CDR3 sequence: CASSAAGTASGQYF. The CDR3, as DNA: TGTGCCAGCAGTGCGGCCGGGACAGCGAGCGGGCAGTACTTC.

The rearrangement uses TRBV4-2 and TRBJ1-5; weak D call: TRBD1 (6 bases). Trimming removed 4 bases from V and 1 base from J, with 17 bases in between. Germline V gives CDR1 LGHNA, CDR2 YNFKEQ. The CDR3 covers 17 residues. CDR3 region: CASSPGGGRGSNQPQHF. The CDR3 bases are TGTGCCAGCAGCCCCGGTGGGGGGCGCGGAAGCAATCAGCCCCAGCATTTT.

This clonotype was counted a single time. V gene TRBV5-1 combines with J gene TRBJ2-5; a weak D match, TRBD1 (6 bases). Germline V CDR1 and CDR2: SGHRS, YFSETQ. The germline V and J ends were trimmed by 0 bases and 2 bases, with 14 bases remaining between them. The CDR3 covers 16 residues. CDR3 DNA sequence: TGCGCCAGCAGCTTGGGAGGGGGAAGCGGTCAAGAGACCCAGTACTTC. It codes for CASSLGGGSGQETQYF. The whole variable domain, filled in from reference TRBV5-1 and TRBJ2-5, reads KAGVTQTPRYLIKTRGQQVTLSCSPISGHRSVSWYQQTPGQGLQFLFEYFSETQRNKGNFPGRFSGRQFSNSRSEMNVSTLELGDSALYLCASSLGGGSGQETQYFGPGTRLLVL.

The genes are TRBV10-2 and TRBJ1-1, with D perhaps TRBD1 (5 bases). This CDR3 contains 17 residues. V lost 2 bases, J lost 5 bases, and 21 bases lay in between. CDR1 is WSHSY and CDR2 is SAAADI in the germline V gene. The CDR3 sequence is CASSEPSKSGGKTEAFF. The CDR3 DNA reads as TGCGCCAGCAGTGAGCCCTCCAAGTCTGGGGGGAAGACTGAAGCTTTCTTT.

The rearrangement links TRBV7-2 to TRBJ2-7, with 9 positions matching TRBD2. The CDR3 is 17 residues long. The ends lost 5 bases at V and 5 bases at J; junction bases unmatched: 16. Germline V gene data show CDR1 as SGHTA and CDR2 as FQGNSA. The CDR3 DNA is TGTGCCAGCAGCCAGGGTCTTGCGGGGGGGCGGCGCCACGAGCAGTACTTC. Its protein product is CASSQGLAGGRRHEQYF.

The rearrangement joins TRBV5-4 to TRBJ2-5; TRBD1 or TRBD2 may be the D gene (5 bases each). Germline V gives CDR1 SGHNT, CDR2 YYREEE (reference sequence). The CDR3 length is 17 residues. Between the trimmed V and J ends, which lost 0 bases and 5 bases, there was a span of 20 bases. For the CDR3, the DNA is TGTGCCAGCAGCTTGGGGTGGGGACGCAGCCTTGGGGAGACCCAGTACTTC. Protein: CASSLGWGRSLGETQYF.

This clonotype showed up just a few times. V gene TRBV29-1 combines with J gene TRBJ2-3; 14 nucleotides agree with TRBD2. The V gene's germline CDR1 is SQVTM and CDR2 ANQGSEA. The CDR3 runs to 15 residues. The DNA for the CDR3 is TGCAGTATCAGACTAGCGGGAGGGGGCACAGATACGCAGTATTTT. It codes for CSIRLAGGGTDTQYF.

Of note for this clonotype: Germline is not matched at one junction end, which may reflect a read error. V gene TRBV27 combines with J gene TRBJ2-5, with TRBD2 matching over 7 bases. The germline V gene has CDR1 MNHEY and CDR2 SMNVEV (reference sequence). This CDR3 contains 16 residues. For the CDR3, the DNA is TGTGCCAGCAGTTTAGGGAGGGCGTCGGGTCAAGAGGCCCAGTACTTC. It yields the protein CASSLGRASGQEAQYF.

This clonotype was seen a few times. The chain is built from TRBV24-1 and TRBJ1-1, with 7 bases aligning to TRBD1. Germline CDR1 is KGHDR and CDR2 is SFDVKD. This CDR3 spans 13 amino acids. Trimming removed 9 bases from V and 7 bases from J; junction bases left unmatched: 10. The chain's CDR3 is CATARRGRNEAFF. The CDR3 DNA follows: TGTGCCACCGCTCGGAGGGGGCGAAATGAAGCTTTCTTT.

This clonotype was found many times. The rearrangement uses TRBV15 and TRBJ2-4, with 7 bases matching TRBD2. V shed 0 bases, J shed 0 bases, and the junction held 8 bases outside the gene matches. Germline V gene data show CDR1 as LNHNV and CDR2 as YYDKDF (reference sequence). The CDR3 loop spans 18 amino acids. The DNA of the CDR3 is TGTGCCACCAGCAGAGATCTCCTAGCGGTTCTAGCCAAAAACATTCAGTACTTC. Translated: CATSRDLLAVLAKNIQYF.